These 30 T cell receptor beta chains were sequenced from one sample in a study of T cells after yellow fever vaccination. TCRdb reprocessed the 5' RACE reads via MiXCR and lists one record per CDR3 protein. There are 150,000 to 200,000 distinct CDR3 sequences in the sample; about a tenth occur only once, and about a third lies in the top ten. Sequencing was performed on CD8+ T cells sorted from PBMCs, taken 45 days after the yellow fever booster vaccination. All receptors derive from a man in his late teens or twenties who received the YFV17D yellow fever vaccine.

This chain links TRBV5-4 with TRBJ2-7; D perhaps matches TRBD1 (5 bases). Trimming took off 4 bases at V and 0 bases at J, with 20 bases between the two ends. The CDR3 is made up of 17 amino acids. CDR1 and CDR2 from the germline V gene are SGHNT and YYREEE (reference sequence). The CDR3 loop reads CASSGKGRWPSSYEQYV. The CDR3 region has the DNA TGTGCCAGCAGCGGAAAGGGGCGCTGGCCAAGCTCCTACGAGCAGTACGTC.

The V gene is TRBV11-2, the J gene TRBJ2-5; 9 bases align to TRBD1. The length of the CDR3 is 15 residues. The V and J ends lost 5 bases and 2 bases, in that order; junction bases with no gene match: 6. The germline gives CDR1 SGHAT, CDR2 FQNNGV. The CDR3 is CASSPGQGLQETQYF. The CDR3 nucleotides are TGTGCCAGCAGCCCGGGACAGGGCTTACAAGAGACCCAGTACTTC.

The chain couples TRBV10-2 to TRBJ1-5; 10 bases agree with TRBD1. Looked up from germline, CDR1 is WSHSY and CDR2 is SAAADI. The CDR3 has 21 amino acids. The junction had 22 bases not matched to a gene; V was cut back by 3 bases and J by 5 bases. CDR3 region: CASSDIHPTQGGQGLDQPQHF. The CDR3 bases are TGCGCCAGCAGTGATATCCACCCTACCCAAGGGGGACAGGGGTTAGATCAGCCCCAGCATTTT.

This chain connects TRBV4-1 to TRBJ2-2, with 7 positions matching TRBD1. The CDR3 length is 16 residues. The V gene end was trimmed by 4 bases and the J gene end by 2 bases; junction bases not matched to a gene: 7. The V gene's germline CDR1 is MGHRA and CDR2 YSYEKL. DNA for the CDR3: TGCGCCAGCAGCCCCACAGGGGTACCCAACACCGGGGAGCTGTTTTTT. Translating gives CASSPTGVPNTGELFF.

This clonotype was seen a few times. The chain uses TRBV7-8 and TRBJ2-1; the D gene is possibly TRBD1 (6 bases). V was clipped by 3 bases and J by 6 bases, with 12 bases between them. This CDR3 spans 14 amino acids. Germline V CDR1 and CDR2: SGHVS, FQNEAQ. CDR3 in amino acids: CASSFTGNLNEQFF. The CDR3 DNA is TGTGCCAGCAGCTTTACAGGGAATCTCAATGAGCAGTTCTTC.

V gene TRBV12-3 or TRBV12-4 combines with J gene TRBJ2-1, with 7 nucleotides matching TRBD2. The CDR3 runs to 13 residues. V shed 5 bases, J shed 9 bases, and the junction held 7 bases outside the gene matches. Here the CDR3 reads CASSPELATEQFF. The CDR3 DNA follows: TGTGCCAGCAGTCCCGAACTAGCGACTGAGCAGTTCTTC.

This rearrangement joins TRBV7-9 to TRBJ2-7; possibly TRBD1 for D (6 bases). The germline V gene encodes CDR1 SEHNR and CDR2 FQNEAQ (reference sequence). The CDR3 runs to 15 residues. Trimming removed 5 bases at V and 5 bases at J, with 19 bases between. CDR3 protein: CASSLIGDIFHEQYV. In nucleotides, the CDR3 is TGTGCCAGCAGCCTAATCGGGGACATCTTTCACGAGCAGTACGTC.

This clonotype was observed a few times. The chain carries TRBV5-1 and TRBJ2-5, with D hard to call. This CDR3 region has 16 residues. CDR1 is SGHRS, CDR2 YFSETQ, per germline. V was pared by 0 bases and J by 4 bases, with 16 bases between. For the CDR3, the DNA is TGCGCCAGCAGCTTGGGGTTCCGGCTCGGTGGAGAGACCCAGTACTTC. This codes for CASSLGFRLGGETQYF.

J is TRBJ2-1 and V is TRBV11-2; no clear D gene. Trimming cost V 5 bases and J 5 bases, with 10 bases left between them. CDR1 and CDR2 from the germline V gene are SGHAT and FQNNGV. CDR3 length: 13 amino acids. The CDR3 DNA is TGTGCCAGCAGCCCCTGGCACCACAATGAGCAGTTCTTC. Translated, it gives CASSPWHHNEQFF.

The rearrangement uses TRBV20-1 and TRBJ1-6; D gene ambiguous. The CDR3 is 17 residues long. V lost 0 bases and J 1 base, leaving 13 bases between the germline ends. CDR1 and CDR2 from the germline V gene are DFQATT and SNEGSKA (reference sequence). CDR3 coding DNA: TGCAGTGCTAGAGATCGAGGCCGGGAGTCCTATAATTCACCCCTCCACTTT. This encodes CSARDRGRESYNSPLHF.

A few counts support this clonotype. V usage is TRBV11-3 and J usage is TRBJ1-6; TRBD1 might be the D (6 bases). Trimming took 0 bases from V and 8 from J, leaving 17 bases between them. CDR3 length: 17 residues. Per germline, CDR1 SGHNT and CDR2 YENEEA. The chain's CDR3 is CASSLDLGAALDSPLHF. CDR3 nucleotide sequence: TGTGCCAGCAGCTTAGATCTGGGGGCAGCTCTTGATTCACCCCTCCACTTT.

This clonotype showed up just a few times. The chain uses TRBV4-1 and TRBJ2-3; 10 bases are shared with TRBD2. CDR1 is MGHRA and CDR2 is YSYEKL in the germline V gene. The CDR3 consists of 17 residues. The trim removed 1 base at V and 1 base at J, leaving 5 bases unmatched. Here the CDR3 DNA reads TGCGCCAGCAGCCAAGTCCCTAGCGGGGGCCGCACAGATACGCAGTATTTT. Translated, it gives CASSQVPSGGRTDTQYF.

This clonotype was counted between two and nine times. The chain joins TRBV6-5 to TRBJ1-1; D remains ambiguous. There are 16 residues in the CDR3. Trimming pared 6 bases from V and 1 base from J, leaving 18 bases between. CDR1 MNHEY and CDR2 SVGAGI come from the germline V gene. The CDR3 loop reads CASRHTRLARNTEAFF. In DNA, the CDR3 is TGTGCCAGCAGACATACAAGGTTGGCCAGGAACACTGAAGCTTTCTTT.

This clonotype was detected ten times or more. The rearrangement joins TRBV27 to TRBJ2-1; D is unresolved. CDR3 length: 13 amino acids. Trimming pared 1 base from V and 4 bases from J, leaving 5 bases between. Germline-derived CDR1 and CDR2 are MNHEY and SMNVEV (reference sequence). CDR3 sequence (DNA): TGTGCCAGCAGTTTATACGGATACAATGAGCAGTTCTTC. Its protein product is CASSLYGYNEQFF.

J is TRBJ1-5 and V is TRBV5-5; D gene unclear. Germline CDR1 reads SGHKS; CDR2 reads YYEKEE (reference sequence). The CDR3 sequence is 14 residues long. V dropped 3 bases and J dropped 7 bases, with 14 bases sitting between them. The CDR3 sequence: CASSSTGGGQPQHF. The CDR3 DNA follows: TGTGCCAGCAGCTCGACGGGAGGAGGGCAGCCCCAGCATTTT.

The rearrangement links TRBV7-9 to TRBJ2-2; D is ambiguous. Trimming pared 6 bases from V and 1 base from J, leaving 18 bases between. CDR1 and CDR2 from the germline V gene are SEHNR and FQNEAQ (reference sequence). This CDR3 region has 17 residues. CDR3 nucleotides: TGTGCCAGCAGACCTCCCCGTGGACGCGAGAACACCGGGGAGCTGTTTTTT. This codes for CASRPPRGRENTGELFF.

The V and J genes are TRBV6-5 and TRBJ2-7; D remains unclear. Trimming shortened V by 0 bases and J by 0 bases, and 9 bases separated the two germline ends. The CDR3 contains 15 residues. Germline V gene sequence: CDR1 MNHEY, CDR2 SVGAGI. The CDR3 spells CASSYSIGFSYEQYF. DNA for the CDR3: TGTGCCAGCAGTTACTCGATCGGGTTCTCCTACGAGCAGTACTTC.

The V and J genes are TRBV7-2 and TRBJ1-5; D is unresolved. CDR1 is SGHTA and CDR2 is FQGNSA in the germline V gene. The CDR3 has 13 amino acids. V dropped 0 bases and J dropped 7 bases, with 7 bases sitting between them. The CDR3, as DNA: TGTGCCAGCAGCTTAGCGCCCCTGCAGCCCCAGCATTTT. It encodes CASSLAPLQPQHF.

A few counts support this clonotype. This rearrangement joins TRBV4-1 to TRBJ2-7; D assignment may be TRBD1 or TRBD2 (6 bases each). The V gene lost 4 bases and the J gene lost 6 bases, with 13 bases spanning the gap. The germline V gene encodes CDR1 MGHRA and CDR2 YSYEKL. This CDR3 spans 13 amino acids. The CDR3 loop is CASSLSGGGEQYV. The DNA of the CDR3 is TGCGCCAGCAGCCTTTCTGGAGGGGGCGAGCAGTACGTC.

In this sample, this clonotype is medium-sized. The chain joins TRBV24-1 to TRBJ2-1; D is ambiguous. The CDR3 is made up of 13 amino acids. Germline V gives CDR1 KGHDR, CDR2 SFDVKD. V was shortened by 3 bases and J by 3 bases, with 5 bases between the two germline ends. Here the CDR3 reads CATSDRLYNEQFF. CDR3 nucleotides: TGTGCCACCAGTGATCGTCTCTACAATGAGCAGTTCTTC.

The table lists this clonotype with many counts. The chain employs TRBV5-1 and TRBJ1-2; D call uncertain. V lost 3 bases to trimming and J lost 5 bases, with 14 bases between them. CDR1 is SGHRS and CDR2 is YFSETQ in the germline V gene. The CDR3 totals 14 residues. The CDR3 here is CASSYKETAYGYTF. The CDR3 nucleotides read TGCGCCAGCAGCTACAAGGAGACGGCTTATGGCTACACCTTC.

This clonotype was found a few times. In DNA, the CDR3 is TGTGCCAGCAGCCAAGAGAGGCGGAAGTATGGCTACACCTTC. Its translation is CASSQERRKYGYTF. V and J are TRBV3-1 and TRBJ1-2; D call uncertain. In germline, CDR1 is LGHDT, CDR2 YNNKEL (reference sequence). The V gene lost 0 bases and the J gene lost 5 bases, with 10 bases spanning the gap. The CDR3 runs 14 residues.

This clonotype was found a few times. This chain uses TRBV4-1 with TRBJ2-1; unclear D gene. This CDR3 is 15 amino acids long. The germline CDR1 and CDR2 sequences are MGHRA and YSYEKL. Trimming removed 0 bases from V and 6 bases from J, with 12 bases in between. For the CDR3, the DNA is TGCGCCAGCAGCCAAGAGGCCAAGGGCGGCAATGAGCAGTTCTTC. Protein product: CASSQEAKGGNEQFF.

This clonotype was seen a few times. The chain links TRBV4-3 to TRBJ2-1; D is perhaps TRBD2 (6 bases). The CDR3 contains 14 residues. V lost 0 bases, J lost 9 bases, and 12 bases lay in between. Germline-derived CDR1 and CDR2 are LGHNA and YSLEER. CDR3 DNA sequence: TGCGCCAGCAGCCAAGAACCAGGGCGGGGTGAGCAGTTCTTC. Its protein is CASSQEPGRGEQFF.

V usage is TRBV7-8 and J usage is TRBJ2-5; TRBD2 is a possible D gene (5 bases). Trimming stripped 5 bases from V and 1 base from J, with 8 bases between. Germline V CDR1 and CDR2: SGHVS, FQNEAQ. This CDR3 has 13 amino acids. CDR3 nucleotides: TGTGCCAGCAGCGGGAGCTCCCAAGAGACCCAGTACTTC. Residues: CASSGSSQETQYF.

This clonotype was seen a handful of times. The V call is TRBV7-3, the J call TRBJ1-6, with D possibly being TRBD1 (5 bases). CDR1 SGHTA and CDR2 FQGTGA come from the germline V gene. The germline V and J ends were trimmed by 5 bases and 10 bases, with 18 bases remaining between them. The CDR3 spans 15 residues. CDR3 in amino acids: CASSPERTFKSPLHF. DNA for the CDR3: TGTGCCAGCAGCCCCGAACGGACATTTAAATCACCCCTCCACTTT.

This chain links TRBV15 with TRBJ2-1; D gene uncertain. Trimming cost V 1 base and J 4 bases, with 2 bases left between them. The CDR3 consists of 12 residues. Germline assignment: CDR1 LNHNV and CDR2 YYDKDF (reference sequence). CDR3 protein: CATSRAYNEQFF. DNA for the CDR3: TGTGCCACCAGCAGAGCATACAATGAGCAGTTCTTC. Variable domain in full (rest from reference TRBV15 and TRBJ2-1): DAMVIQNPRYQVTQFGKPVTLSCSQTLNHNVMYWYQQKSSQAPKLLFHYYDKDFNNEADTPDNFQSRRPNTSFCFLDIRSPGLGDTAMYLCATSRAYNEQFFGPGTRLTVL.

The chain carries TRBV7-3 and TRBJ2-5; the D is unclear. The CDR3 runs 13 residues. Trimming removed 2 bases at V and 2 bases at J, with 6 bases between. Germline CDR1 and CDR2: SGHTA and FQGTGA. In DNA, the CDR3 is TGTGCCAGCAGCTTACCCCCGCAAGAGACCCAGTACTTC. This encodes CASSLPPQETQYF.

The chain uses TRBV12-3 or TRBV12-4 and TRBJ1-2; TRBD1 might be the D (6 bases). V was cut by 5 bases and J by 5 bases, with 15 bases left in between. The CDR3 is 14 residues long. In DNA, the CDR3 is TGTGCCAGCAGTACCGCAGGGGCGAAGTATGGCTACACCTTC. Its translation is CASSTAGAKYGYTF.

This clonotype has a handful of counts. This chain uses TRBV23-1 with TRBJ1-5; TRBD1 matches 12 bases. TRBV23-1 is known as an ORF, though its function is uncertain. CDR3 length equals 16 residues. The junction had 11 bases not matched to a gene; V was cut back by 8 bases and J by 6 bases. CDR3 bases: TGCGCCAGCCCCCGGGACAGGGGGCGCATGGGTCAGCCCCAGCATTTT. Protein sequence: CASPRDRGRMGQPQHF.